In this sample, the clone carrying this T cell receptor (beta chain) turned up many times. Its antigen is currently unknown. These data belong to a study of T cells after yellow fever vaccination. Points from the study as a whole: Across the CD4 and CD8 compartments, a small share of clonotypes was present in both. FACS-sorted repertoires could contain abundant clonotypes contaminating from the bulk population. Peak timing came faster in the weaker secondary response, day 5 versus 15.

In germline, CDR1 is SGHTA, CDR2 FQGNSA. V dropped 5 bases and J dropped 4 bases, with 9 bases sitting between them. This CDR3 contains 12 residues. TCRdb itself ran the 5' RACE reads through MiXCR, one entry per CDR3 protein. The sample has just under 600,000 distinct CDR3 sequences, approximately 15% seen once. Source: PBMCs, taken on the day of the yellow fever booster vaccination. The sequence was obtained from a man aged 30 to 39 who received the YFV17D yellow fever vaccine. The rearrangement uses TRBV7-2 and TRBJ2-7; a possible D gene is TRBD2 (5 bases). In DNA form, the CDR3 reads TGTGCCAGCAGCCCTGGACTGTACGAGCAGTACTTC. It encodes CASSPGLYEQYF.